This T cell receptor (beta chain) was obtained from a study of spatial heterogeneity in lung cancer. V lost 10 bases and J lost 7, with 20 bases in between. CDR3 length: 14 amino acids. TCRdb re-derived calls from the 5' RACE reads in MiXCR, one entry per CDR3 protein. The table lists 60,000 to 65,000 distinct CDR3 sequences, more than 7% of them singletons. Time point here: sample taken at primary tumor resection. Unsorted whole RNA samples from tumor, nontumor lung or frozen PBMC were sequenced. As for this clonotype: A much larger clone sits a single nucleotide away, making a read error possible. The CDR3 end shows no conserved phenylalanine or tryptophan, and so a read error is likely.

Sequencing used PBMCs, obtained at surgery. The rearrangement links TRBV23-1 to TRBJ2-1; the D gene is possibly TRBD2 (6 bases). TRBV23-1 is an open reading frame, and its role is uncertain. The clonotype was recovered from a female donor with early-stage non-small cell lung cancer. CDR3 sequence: CATPGTGRKNEQFS. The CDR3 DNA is TGCGCCACCCCGGGGACTGGTCGCAAGAATGAGCAGTTCTCC.